This T cell receptor (beta chain) was found in a study of CD8 T cells in ankylosing spondylitis. There are a few counts of this clonotype. The antigen is undetermined. TCRdb reprocessed the 5' RACE reads via MiXCR and lists one record per CDR3 protein. The data hold around 540,000 distinct CDR3 sequences, with over 9.5% observed a single time. Study results and limitations: What seemed typical of ankylosing spondylitis blood was a TCR beta motif built from eight highly homologous variants.

Germline trimming cut 4 bases from V and 7 bases from J; bases unmatched to any gene: 9. This CDR3 region has 15 residues. Germline V gene sequence: CDR1 SNHLY, CDR2 FYNNEI. The source is a male donor with ankylosing spondylitis. The sample was blood, either unsorted or a sorted T cell fraction (not recorded which). The chain joins TRBV2 to TRBJ2-1; the match to TRBD2 covers 8 bases. The CDR3 DNA reads TGTGCCAGCAGTGGTCAACTAGCGGTTAGGAATGAGCAGTTCTTC. Its protein product is CASSGQLAVRNEQFF.